Reported below is one T cell receptor (beta chain). This sample was taken from a study of monozygotic twins with inflammatory bowel disease. The CDR3 is 15 residues long. Germline CDR1 reads SGDLS; CDR2 reads YYNGEE. After re-calling the 5' RACE reads, TCRdb lists one entry per CDR3 protein, DNA absent. The sample includes 150,000 to 200,000 distinct CDR3 sequences. Material: blood. V usage is TRBV9 and J usage is TRBJ2-1; no DNA is available, so the TRBD1 call from TCRdb remains unchecked. The origin of this receptor is a human donor with ulcerative colitis or Crohn's disease, or a healthy co-twin of an affected twin (not recorded which). The CDR3 spells CASSAGGSSYNEQFF.